A single sample gave rise to the 23 T cell receptor beta chains below, sequenced in a study of human T cells and chemical hapten exposure. Stated time point: patch test 2, 6 weeks after DPC sensitization. As to treatment: therapeutic diphenylcyclopropenone sensitization with weekly scalp DPC. TCRdb used MiXCR to reprocess the RACE reads, holding one entry per CDR3 protein. This sample has about 82,000 distinct CDR3 sequences, with over 9.5% found just once. This specimen was whole blood, taken in connection with sensitization to the hapten diphenylcyclopropenone (DPC). The receptors were sampled from a woman aged 45-60 years with alopecia areata. Some clones in this sample may be carry-over from other donors' samples.

This clonotype appeared many times. The rearrangement uses TRBV19 and TRBJ2-1; 14 positions agree with TRBD2. The V gene's germline CDR1 is LNHDA and CDR2 SQIVND (reference sequence). The CDR3 consists of 18 residues. The V segment lost 6 bases and the J segment 0 bases; nucleotides outside the gene matches: 7. CDR3 residues: CASSRLAGGRSSYNEQFF. The CDR3 region has the DNA TGTGCCAGTAGCCGACTAGCGGGAGGGCGAAGCTCCTACAATGAGCAGTTCTTC.

The rearrangement uses TRBV20-1 and TRBJ2-7; 7 bases are a match to TRBD2. CDR3 length: 15 amino acids. CDR1 is DFQATT, CDR2 SNEGSKA, per germline (reference sequence). Unmatched junction bases numbered 11, after V lost 4 bases and J lost 2 bases. CDR3 bases: TGCAGTGCTAAAACCATAGCGGGCTATACCTACGAGCAGTACTTC. This sequence encodes CSAKTIAGYTYEQYF.

The chain uses TRBV7-2 and TRBJ2-3; D uncertain. Germline V lookup: CDR1 SGHTA, CDR2 FQGNSA. CDR3 size: 16 residues. Trimming left V 1 base short and J 0 bases short, with 11 bases between. CDR3 bases: TGTGCCAGCAGCTTAGACCGCGGCGGCAGCACAGATACGCAGTATTTT. Encoded protein: CASSLDRGGSTDTQYF.

This clonotype was found a few times. This chain uses TRBV12-5 with TRBJ2-4; tentatively, D is TRBD1 (5 bases). The CDR3 is 14 residues long. In germline, CDR1 is LGHNT, CDR2 FRNRAP. Trimming took off 6 bases at V and 6 bases at J, with 15 bases between the two ends. The CDR3: CASGPDRPGNIQYF. In DNA form, the CDR3 reads TGTGCTAGTGGCCCTGACAGACCAGGAAACATTCAGTACTTC.

This clonotype was found many times. The J gene is TRBJ2-7, the V gene TRBV3-1; tentative D call: TRBD1 (5 bases). Germline V gives CDR1 LGHDT, CDR2 YNNKEL (reference sequence). V was clipped by 1 base and J by 5 bases, with 12 bases between them. The CDR3 length is 14 residues. Here the CDR3 DNA reads TGTGCCAGCAGCCAAGGTCAACAGGCCCACGAGCAGTACTTC. Its protein is CASSQGQQAHEQYF.

This clonotype was seen at least ten times. The chain uses TRBV11-2 and TRBJ2-5, with D hard to call. The CDR3 has 15 amino acids. Germline V gene lookup returns CDR1 SGHAT and CDR2 FQNNGV. V shed 1 base and J shed 4 bases, with 13 bases lying between them. The CDR3 nucleotides are TGTGCCAGCAGCTTAGTGTTCGGGTTCCCAGAGACCCAGTACTTC. This translates into CASSLVFGFPETQYF.

Many counts were recorded for this clonotype. The genes are TRBV7-8 and TRBJ2-1; 7 nucleotides line up with TRBD2. The CDR3 is 15 residues long. The V and J ends lost 6 bases and 2 bases, in that order; junction bases with no gene match: 7. From germline, CDR1 is SGHVS and CDR2 FQNEAQ. The CDR3 loop is CASSYGAGPYNEQFF. CDR3 bases: TGTGCCAGCAGTTACGGAGCGGGGCCCTACAATGAGCAGTTCTTC.

As concerns this clonotype: The junction departs from germline at one end; a sequencing error may be responsible. The chain has TRBV18 and TRBJ2-3; D is uncertain. Per germline, CDR1 KGHSH and CDR2 LQKENI. This CDR3 comprises 14 residues. The CDR3 loop is CVSLMVTDTDTQYF. As DNA, the CDR3 is TGTGTCAGCCTCATGGTTACAGACACAGATACGCAGTATTTT.

This clonotype was seen only a few times. The J gene is TRBJ2-7, the V gene TRBV2; possible D gene TRBD2, 5 bases. CDR3 length equals 13 residues. Between the trimmed V and J ends, which lost 0 bases and 2 bases, there was a span of 5 bases. CDR1 is SNHLY and CDR2 is FYNNEI in the germline V gene. CDR3 sequence: CASSEAEAYEQYF. The DNA of the CDR3 is TGTGCCAGCAGTGAAGCGGAGGCCTACGAGCAGTACTTC. The variable domain in full, with the rest retrieved from reference TRBV2 and TRBJ2-7, is EPEVTQTPSHQVTQMGQEVILRCVPISNHLYFYWYRQILGQKVEFLVSFYNNEISEKSEIFDDQFSVERPDGSNFTLKIRSTKLEDSAMYFCASSEAEAYEQYFGPGTRLTVT.

The chain uses TRBV27 and TRBJ2-1; the match to TRBD1 covers 7 bases. CDR1 MNHEY and CDR2 SMNVEV come from the germline V gene (reference sequence). V lost 5 bases to trimming and J lost 6 bases; unmatched junction nucleotides: 7. The CDR3 consists of 14 residues. CDR3: CASSTYNRGNEQFF. As DNA, the CDR3 is TGTGCCAGCAGTACCTACAACAGGGGCAATGAGCAGTTCTTC.

In this sample, this clonotype turned up once. V usage is TRBV7-2 and J usage is TRBJ2-5, with 8 positions matching TRBD2. The CDR3 has 16 amino acids. CDR1 and CDR2 (germline): SGHTA, FQGNSA. The junction had 11 bases not matched to a gene; V was cut back by 5 bases and J by 3 bases. This CDR3 reads CASSPHSGRLKETQYF. CDR3 coding DNA: TGTGCCAGCAGCCCACACAGCGGGAGACTAAAAGAGACCCAGTACTTC. The variable domain in full, completed from reference TRBV7-2 and TRBJ2-5, reads GAGVSQSPSNKVTEKGKDVELRCDPISGHTALYWYRQSLGQGLEFLIYFQGNSAPDKSGLPSDRFSAERTGGSVSTLTIQRTQQEDSAVYLCASSPHSGRLKETQYFGPGTRLLVL.

This chain joins TRBV2 and TRBJ1-1, with D maybe TRBD1 (5 bases). Between the trimmed V and J ends, which lost 6 bases and 5 bases, there was a span of 16 bases. The CDR3 sequence is 14 residues long. Germline assignment: CDR1 SNHLY and CDR2 FYNNEI. The CDR3 loop is CASRPQDFGTEAFF. The CDR3 DNA follows: TGTGCCAGCAGACCACAGGATTTCGGGACTGAAGCTTTCTTT.

This clonotype was seen a few times. The rearrangement links TRBV12-3 or TRBV12-4 to TRBJ1-4; 7 bases align to TRBD1. The ends lost 4 bases at V and 5 bases at J; junction bases unmatched: 4. The CDR3 totals 14 residues. The CDR3 region is CASSSGQNNEKLFF. The CDR3 bases are TGTGCCAGCAGTTCGGGACAGAACAATGAAAAACTGTTTTTT.

This chain uses TRBV9 with TRBJ1-2; possible D gene TRBD1, 5 bases. V was trimmed by 0 bases and J by 2 bases, leaving 14 bases between them. CDR1 is SGDLS, CDR2 YYNGEE, per germline. The CDR3 is made up of 16 amino acids. CDR3 amino acids: CASSVGSGPANYGYTF. The CDR3 DNA is TGTGCCAGCAGCGTAGGGTCAGGGCCAGCGAACTATGGCTACACCTTC.

The V and J genes are TRBV7-2 and TRBJ2-5; D not resolved. The CDR3 totals 15 residues. In germline, CDR1 is SGHTA, CDR2 FQGNSA. Between the trimmed V and J ends, which lost 0 bases and 3 bases, there was a span of 11 bases. The DNA for the CDR3 is TGTGCCAGCAGCTTAGCATCTACAGCCAAAGAGACCCAGTACTTC. It yields the protein CASSLASTAKETQYF.

This clonotype came up a few times. The chain is built from TRBV5-1 and TRBJ1-5, with D unresolved. The CDR3 totals 14 residues. Germline loops: CDR1 SGHRS, CDR2 YFSETQ. V was shortened by 5 bases and J by 4 bases, with 13 bases between the two germline ends. The CDR3 reads CASRKDGKNQPQHF. The CDR3, as DNA: TGCGCCAGCAGGAAGGACGGAAAAAATCAGCCCCAGCATTTT.

This chain uses TRBV6-6 with TRBJ2-5; no definite D call. The germline V gene encodes CDR1 MNHNY and CDR2 SVGAGI (reference sequence). CDR3 length: 12 residues. The ends were cut back, 2 bases at V and 2 bases at J, with 3 bases in the middle. CDR3 sequence: CASSYPQETQYF. CDR3 nucleotide sequence: TGTGCCAGCAGTTACCCGCAAGAGACCCAGTACTTC.

This clonotype was picked up many times. The genes are TRBV7-2 and TRBJ2-5; 10 nucleotides match TRBD1. From germline, CDR1 is SGHTA and CDR2 FQGNSA. With V trimmed by 1 base and J by 1 base, 3 bases remained unmatched. The CDR3 length is 16 residues. Here the CDR3 DNA reads TGTGCCAGCAGCTTAGGGAGGACAGGGGGCCAAGAGACCCAGTACTTC. It specifies CASSLGRTGGQETQYF.

This clonotype has a count of ten or more. The rearrangement joins TRBV4-1 to TRBJ1-1, with a weak D call TRBD1 (6 bases). The CDR3 extends over 15 amino acids. The V end was cut by 0 bases, the J end by 4 bases, with 12 bases between. The germline V gene has CDR1 MGHRA and CDR2 YSYEKL. The CDR3: CASSQDRRGATEAFF. CDR3 in DNA: TGCGCCAGCAGCCAAGATCGGCGGGGGGCCACTGAAGCTTTCTTT.

J is TRBJ1-1 and V is TRBV10-1; no reliable D call. This CDR3 contains 13 residues. From germline, CDR1 is WNHNN and CDR2 SYGVQD (reference sequence). V was cut by 1 base and J by 4 bases, with 7 bases left in between. In nucleotides, the CDR3 is TGCGCCAGCAGTGAGTGGGCTTCCACTGAAGCTTTCTTT. Its protein product is CASSEWASTEAFF.

The table lists this clonotype with a few counts. CDR3 sequence reads: CSVVSWAGTGELFF. CDR3 sequence (DNA): TGCAGCGTTGTGAGCTGGGCGGGCACCGGGGAGCTGTTTTTT. The gene calls are TRBV29-1 and TRBJ2-2; the D gene is possibly TRBD2 (5 bases). The V end lost 4 bases, the J end lost 4 bases, and 13 bases lay between the germline ends. Germline lookup yields CDR1 SQVTM and CDR2 ANQGSEA. The CDR3 loop spans 14 amino acids.

This clonotype has a handful of counts. J is TRBJ1-5 and V is TRBV18; TRBD1 matches at 8 bases. Germline-derived CDR1 and CDR2 are KGHSH and LQKENI. Trimming removed 4 bases from V and 1 base from J; junction bases left unmatched: 3. This CDR3 has 15 residues. The CDR3 DNA is TGTGCCAGCTCACAGGGACAGGAGAGCAATCAGCCCCAGCATTTT. Protein: CASSQGQESNQPQHF.

This clonotype was recorded many times. The chain couples TRBV29-1 to TRBJ2-1, with D unclear. CDR1 and CDR2 (germline): SQVTM, ANQGSEA. V was clipped by 4 bases and J by 6 bases, with 10 bases between them. CDR3 length: 12 amino acids. The CDR3 nucleotides are TGCAGCGTTGGGGGTGGGGTCAATGAGCAGTTCTTC. It specifies CSVGGGVNEQFF.